The 27 T cell receptor beta chains below all came from one sample that was sequenced in a study of tumor and adjacent non-tumor tissue in lung cancer. The library came from three nested PCR rounds adapted from ARM-PCR protocols. A single record per CDR3 protein comes from TCRdb applying MiXCR to the multiplex PCR reads. The data hold some 100,000 distinct CDR3 sequences, with 75% to 90% observed a single time. This sample's RNA came from whole unsorted tissue. More than 3 cm separated this lung sample from the edge of the tumor. The sample consisted of distant non-tumor lung tissue. The source of these receptors is a man in his sixties with small cell lung cancer.

This chain joins TRBV11-2 and TRBJ2-1; D is unclear. The germline CDR1 and CDR2 sequences are SGHAT and FQNNGV. V lost 8 bases, J lost 5 bases, and 13 bases lay in between. The CDR3 runs 13 residues. DNA for the CDR3: TGTGCCAGCCAGAAGCCAGGCGACAATGAGCAGTTCTTC. Residues: CASQKPGDNEQFF. The whole variable domain, filled in from reference TRBV11-2 and TRBJ2-1, reads EAGVAQSPRYKIIEKRQSVAFWCNPISGHATLYWYQQILGQGPKLLIQFQNNGVVDDSQLPKDRFSAERLKGVDSTLKIQPAKLEDSAVYLCASQKPGDNEQFFGPGTRLTVL.

This clonotype was seen just once. A read error may account for a junction end that differs from germline. The chain has TRBV29-1 and TRBJ2-2, with TRBD1 matching 9 bases. This CDR3 has 14 residues. Looked up from germline, CDR1 is SQVTM and CDR2 is ANQGSEA. The CDR3 loop is CSVPGQGDAGELCF. CDR3 sequence (DNA): TGCAGCGTCCCGGGACAGGGAGATGCCGGGGAGCTGTGTTTT.

Notes on this clonotype: The junction and the germline gene differ at one end; a read error may be behind it. This chain connects TRBV6-5 to TRBJ2-1; perhaps D is TRBD1 or TRBD2 (5 bases each). This CDR3 is built from 15 residues. Germline V gives CDR1 MNHEY, CDR2 SVGAGI. The CDR3 here is CASSYPRGVGNEQLF. CDR3 nucleotide sequence: TGTGCCAGCAGTTACCCTAGGGGAGTGGGTAATGAGCAGTTGTTC.

This clonotype was detected only once. A read error may produce the germline difference seen at one junction end. This chain joins TRBV11-3 and TRBJ2-2; D possibly corresponds to TRBD2 (6 bases). CDR1 and CDR2 (germline): SGHNT, YENEEA. This CDR3 has 15 residues. CDR3 nucleotide sequence: TGTGCCAGCAGCTACGATAGCGGAGGGATCGGGGTGCTGTTTTTT. Translated, it gives CASSYDSGGIGVLFF.

This clonotype has just one count. One junction end does not reproduce the germline sequence, and a read error may be involved. V gene TRBV6-1 combines with J gene TRBJ2-2; 10 bases agree with TRBD1. The V gene's germline CDR1 is MNHNS and CDR2 SASEGT. The CDR3 spans 16 residues. CDR3 DNA: TGTGTCAGTAGTGTTGGGACAGGGGTAGCAGGCGGGGGGCTGTTTTTT. Translating gives CVSSVGTGVAGGGLFF.

As regards this clonotype: One end of the junction is discordant with germline, which a read error may explain. The rearrangement uses TRBV10-3 and TRBJ2-1; possible D gene TRBD2, 6 bases. Germline CDR1 is ENHRY and CDR2 is SYGVKD. The CDR3 length is 16 residues. CDR3: CAIAPLPGAVPNEQFF. The DNA for the CDR3 is TGTGCCATTGCTCCTCTACCGGGAGCTGTACCCAATGAGCAGTTTTTC.

This sequence joins TRBV20-1 and TRBJ2-7; the D gene is possibly TRBD1 (7 bases). CDR1 and CDR2 from the germline V gene are DFQATT and SNEGSKA (reference sequence). V dropped 4 bases and J dropped 5 bases, with 18 bases sitting between them. The CDR3 is 14 residues long. CDR3 DNA sequence: TGCAGTGCTAAGGCTCTCAGGGGGGACGACGAGCAGTACTTC. This gives the protein CSAKALRGDDEQYF.

This clonotype has at least ten counts. The chain combines TRBV30 with TRBJ2-1; no clear D gene. This CDR3 spans 13 amino acids. V shed 0 bases and J shed 9 bases, with 12 bases lying between them. The germline V gene encodes CDR1 GTSNPN and CDR2 SVGIG (reference sequence). DNA for the CDR3: TGTGCCTGGAGTGTACTGATTACGGCTGAGCAGTTCTTC. Protein sequence: CAWSVLITAEQFF.

Turning to this clonotype: This may stem from a read error, because a much larger clone lies one nucleotide away. The J gene is TRBJ2-2, the V gene TRBV6-4; TRBD2 agrees at 7 bases. CDR3 length: 15 amino acids. The germline gives CDR1 MRHNA, CDR2 SNTAGT. DNA for the CDR3: TGTGTCAGCAGTGACTCGGCGGGAGCGTCCGGGGAGCTGTTTTTT. Protein: CVSSDSAGASGELFF.

Note on this clonotype: A read error may account for a junction end that differs from germline. The chain has TRBV2 and TRBJ2-3; D may be TRBD2 (5 bases). Per the germline V gene, CDR1 is SNHLY and CDR2 is FYNNEI. This CDR3 comprises 14 residues. As DNA, the CDR3 is TGTGCCCGCAGTGACTACTCGCACATGGATACGCAGTATTTT. The encoded protein is CARSDYSHMDTQYF.

This clonotype has just one count. Relative to the germline gene, one junction end is altered; a read error may explain this. V usage is TRBV7-8 and J usage is TRBJ2-2; 7 bases match TRBD2. The CDR3 spans 15 residues. Germline V gene sequence: CDR1 SGHVS, CDR2 FQNEAQ. DNA of the CDR3: TGTGCCAGGAGCTACGGCGGGAGTGTGGCCGGGGAACTGCTTTTT. It codes for CARSYGGSVAGELLF.

To note about this clonotype: At one boundary the junction diverges from the germline segment, which might be a read error. V gene TRBV12-3 or TRBV12-4 combines with J gene TRBJ2-1; possibly TRBD2 for D (5 bases). The CDR3 loop spans 14 amino acids. CDR3 DNA: TGTGCCAGCAGCCTTAGTCTACAGAGGGATGAGCTGTTCTTC. Protein: CASSLSLQRDELFF.

Notes on this clonotype: Likely a read error: the CDR3 ends without its conserved phenylalanine or tryptophan. CDR3 in amino acids: CASSQSGLANEKLFV. The CDR3 bases are TGTGCCAGTAGCCAATCCGGGCTGGCTAATGAAAAGCTGTTTGTT. V gene TRBV4-2 combines with J gene TRBJ1-4; unclear D gene. CDR3 length equals 15 residues. CDR1 LGHNA and CDR2 YNFKEQ come from the germline V gene.

This clonotype was detected once. The chain is built from TRBV29-1 and TRBJ2-1; tentatively, D is TRBD2 (6 bases). This CDR3 has 13 amino acids. Germline assignment: CDR1 SQVTM and CDR2 ANQGSEA. The CDR3 sequence: CRLQGPAGNEQFF. The DNA for the CDR3 is TGCAGACTCCAGGGACCAGCGGGCAATGAGCAGTTCTTC.

This chain joins TRBV20-1 and TRBJ1-4; D is unresolved. The CDR3 consists of 13 residues. Germline lookup yields CDR1 DFQATT and CDR2 SNEGSKA (reference sequence). Trimming stripped 1 base from V and 16 bases from J, with 19 bases between. As DNA, the CDR3 is TGCAGTGCTAGAGGTCTGAACGACGAAAAGCCGTTTTTT. It translates to CSARGLNDEKPFF.

This clonotype is classed as medium-sized. V gene TRBV11-1 combines with J gene TRBJ1-1, with unresolved D. Looked up from germline, CDR1 is SGHAT and CDR2 is FQDESV (reference sequence). Trimming took 4 bases from V and 2 from J, leaving 8 bases between them. This CDR3 comprises 13 residues. Here the CDR3 DNA reads TGTGCCAGCAGCTCGGAGGGAAACACTGAAGCTTTCTTT. This encodes CASSSEGNTEAFF.

In the case of this clonotype: The junction departs from germline at one end; a sequencing error may be responsible. The V and J genes are TRBV29-1 and TRBJ2-3, with D tentatively TRBD1 or TRBD2 (5 bases each). This CDR3 has 14 residues. Germline CDR1 SQVTM, CDR2 ANQGSEA. For the CDR3, the DNA is TGCAGCGTTATTGGGGGAGCAGGTGGAGATACGCACTATTTT. Translated: CSVIGGAGGDTHYF.

Concerning this clonotype: An end of the junction does not agree with germline; a read error may underlie this. This chain connects TRBV6-1 to TRBJ2-5; no firm D call. CDR3 size: 15 residues. The germline V gene has CDR1 MNHNS and CDR2 SASEGT. CDR3 coding DNA: TGTACCAGCAATGAAGCACCGGACCCACAAGAGACCCAGTACTTC. This sequence encodes CTSNEAPDPQETQYF.

Ten or more counts support this clonotype. The V call is TRBV20-1, the J call TRBJ2-4; no clear D. The CDR3 is 14 amino acids. Germline lookup yields CDR1 DFQATT and CDR2 SNEGSKA (reference sequence). The V end was cut by 3 bases, the J end by 2 bases, with 11 bases between. The CDR3 region is CSASPRSSKNIQYF. The CDR3 DNA is TGCAGTGCTAGTCCCCGCAGTTCCAAAAACATTCAGTACTTC.

V gene TRBV12-3 or TRBV12-4 combines with J gene TRBJ2-1; 14 bases map to TRBD2. Unmatched junction bases numbered 10, after V lost 7 bases and J lost 11 bases. CDR3 length: 15 residues. The CDR3 nucleotides read TGTGCCAGCAATAGACTAGCGGGAGGGAACAACAAGCAGTTCTTC. As protein: CASNRLAGGNNKQFF.

Concerning this clonotype: Sequence at one end of the junction differs from germline and may be a read error. This chain connects TRBV11-2 to TRBJ2-7; the match to TRBD1 covers 10 bases. Germline values: CDR1 SGHAT, CDR2 FQNNGV. This CDR3 is 15 amino acids long. CDR3 bases: TGTGCCAGCACTCTTCAAGGACAGGGGGTTGGCGAGCTGTACTTC. Translation: CASTLQGQGVGELYF.

In the case of this clonotype: The junction does not match germline at one end; this may be a read error. This chain joins TRBV4-1 and TRBJ2-7, with D maybe TRBD1 (5 bases). Germline-derived CDR1 and CDR2 are MGHRA and YSYEKL. The CDR3 sequence is 13 residues long. The CDR3 here is CASSFDRLYEHNF. The CDR3 coding sequence is TGCGCCAGTAGTTTCGACAGACTCTACGAGCATAACTTC.

The table lists this clonotype with a count of one. A clone one base away is much larger, so this may be a read error. The rearrangement links TRBV19 to TRBJ1-5; no clear D. The ends were cut back, 8 bases at V and 0 bases at J, with 14 bases in the middle. Germline V gene sequence: CDR1 LNHDA, CDR2 SQIVND (reference sequence). This CDR3 is built from 15 residues. DNA of the CDR3: TGTGCCAGTTGTTGGTCAGCGTATAGCAATCAGCCCCAGCATTTT. It encodes CASCWSAYSNQPQHF.

Regarding this clonotype: A read error may account for a junction end that differs from germline. V and J are TRBV6-1 and TRBJ2-7; TRBD2 matches 10 bases. The CDR3 runs 16 residues. Per germline, CDR1 MNHNS and CDR2 SASEGT. CDR3 coding DNA: TGTGTCAGCAGTACACACACCGGGACTAGCGTCTCTTGGCGGTACTTC. Translation gives CVSSTHTGTSVSWRYF.

About this clonotype itself: A read error may account for a junction end that differs from germline. This sequence joins TRBV11-3 and TRBJ2-2; 8 nucleotides align to TRBD2. In germline, CDR1 is SGHNT, CDR2 YENEEA. CDR3 length: 15 residues. For the CDR3, the DNA is TGTGCCAGCAGCTTAAGGGTCTCTTCGGGAGGGGAGCTGCCTTTT. Translating gives CASSLRVSSGGELPF.

On this clonotype itself: At one of its ends the junction is not consistent with the germline gene, which may arise from a read error. This chain uses TRBV28 with TRBJ2-2, with 9 bases aligning to TRBD2. From germline, CDR1 is MDHEN and CDR2 SYDVKM. This CDR3 region has 12 residues. The CDR3 bases are TGTGCCAACACCCTGAAAGCGGGGGGGCTGTTTTTT. As protein: CANTLKAGGLFF.

As to this clonotype: This may come from a read error, since a much larger clone is one base off. The chain carries TRBV24-1 and TRBJ2-5; TRBD2 aligns across 13 bases. The germline gives CDR1 KGHDR, CDR2 SFDVKD. The CDR3 is made up of 15 amino acids. This CDR3 is CATSKGLAGAETKYF. Here the CDR3 DNA reads TGTGCCACCAGTAAAGGACTAGCGGGAGCAGAGACCAAGTACTTC.